Here is one T cell receptor (beta chain) with its context. The antigen remains undetermined. The CDR3 sequence is 13 residues long. Trimming stripped 3 bases from V and 6 bases from J, with 12 bases between. The germline V gene encodes CDR1 SQVTM and CDR2 ANQGSEA. This sample is part of a study of shared clonotypes between healthy human individuals. Study-wide points: All-four-donor shared clonotypes had higher generation probabilities than non-shared clonotypes did. Clonotype sharing among donors likely depends on sequencing depth.

Each sorted subset replicate got 200 ng genomic DNA, roughly 30,000 genomes. The data were produced by immunoSEQ multiplex PCR, yet TCRdb's version contains in-frame clones alone and is incomplete. The sample holds some 2.1 million clones, just under 95% seen once. As defined, naive CD8 cells were CD45RO-negative and positively selected for CCR7, with terminally differentiated effector memory CD45RA+ cells excluded. The clonotype was recovered from a man aged 18 to 30 in good health. Some clones in this sample may be carry-over from other donors' samples. The chain has TRBV29-1 and TRBJ2-1; the D gene is possibly TRBD2 (6 bases). Sequenced input: naive CD8+ T cells from PBMCs. CDR3 amino acids: CSVDGGLFNEQFF. The CDR3 nucleotides read TGCAGCGTTGATGGGGGACTCTTCAATGAGCAGTTCTTC.